These T cell receptor beta chains were read from a single sample in a study of cytomegalovirus exposure and HLA in healthy donors. Using immunoSEQ multiplex PCR, the repertoire was profiled, and TCRdb retains in-frame clones only, with some absent. The table shows over 200,000 clones, with about 91% occurring only once. Sequencing used PBMCs. Receptors were obtained from a woman under 30 in good health and CMV-seronegative. Both conserved end residues are part of each CDR3. Fields, in order: D gene, clone size, J gene, V gene, CDR3 protein, CDR3 DNA. D genes are given only for firm matches. Size is omitted from some rows. Given values are once, few, many or a class for expanded clones.

d_call: NA
clone_size: NA
j_call: TRBJ1-1
v_call: TRBV30
cdr3_aa: CAWRPIQVTGTAFF
cdr3_nt: TGTGCCTGGAGGCCTATACAAGTAACAGGGACAGCTTTCTTT

d_call: NA
clone_size: NA
j_call: TRBJ2-7
v_call: TRBV7-6
cdr3_aa: CASSSGVGAVYEQYF
cdr3_nt: TGTGCCAGCAGCTCAGGTGTAGGTGCTGTCTACGAGCAGTACTTC

d_call: NA
clone_size: NA
j_call: TRBJ2-7
v_call: TRBV27
cdr3_aa: CASSLQGSIYEQYF
cdr3_nt: TGTGCCAGCAGTTTACAGGGGTCCATCTACGAGCAGTACTTC

d_call: NA
clone_size: NA
j_call: TRBJ2-7
v_call: TRBV5-1
cdr3_aa: CASSFSQGASYEQYF
cdr3_nt: TGCGCCAGCAGCTTCTCCCAGGGTGCCTCCTACGAGCAGTACTTC

d_call: NA
clone_size: NA
j_call: TRBJ2-2
v_call: TRBV4-2
cdr3_aa: CASSPPQRVNTGELFF
cdr3_nt: TGTGCCAGCAGCCCCCCCCAGCGGGTTAACACCGGGGAGCTGTTTTTT

d_call: NA
clone_size: once
j_call: TRBJ2-3
v_call: TRBV11-2
cdr3_aa: CASRSGTDTQYF
cdr3_nt: TGTGCCAGCAGGTCAGGGACAGATACGCAGTATTTT

d_call: TRBD2
clone_size: NA
j_call: TRBJ2-3
v_call: TRBV4-2
cdr3_aa: CASSQIAGGTDTQYF
cdr3_nt: TGTGCCAGCAGCCAAATAGCGGGAGGCACAGATACGCAGTATTTT

d_call: NA
clone_size: NA
j_call: TRBJ1-2
v_call: TRBV28
cdr3_aa: CASSLTSGVGYTF
cdr3_nt: TGTGCCAGCAGTTTAACCTCCGGGGTTGGCTACACCTTC

d_call: NA
clone_size: NA
j_call: TRBJ2-1
v_call: TRBV2
cdr3_aa: CASSEARTSFYNEQFF
cdr3_nt: TGTGCCAGCAGTGAAGCGCGGACTTCATTCTACAATGAGCAGTTCTTC

d_call: NA
clone_size: NA
j_call: TRBJ1-3
v_call: TRBV2
cdr3_aa: CASTEWGGDTIYF
cdr3_nt: TGTGCCAGCACTGAATGGGGGGGAGACACCATATATTTT

d_call: NA
clone_size: once
j_call: TRBJ2-1
v_call: TRBV27
cdr3_aa: CASSLRRDPYNEQFF
cdr3_nt: TGTGCCAGCAGTTTACGGCGGGACCCCTACAATGAGCAGTTCTTC

d_call: TRBD2
clone_size: NA
j_call: TRBJ2-1
v_call: TRBV28
cdr3_aa: CASSLSGVGRSGSNNEQFF
cdr3_nt: TGTGCCAGCAGTTTATCGGGGGTGGGTCGTAGCGGGAGTAACAATGAGCAGTTCTTC

d_call: TRBD1
clone_size: NA
j_call: TRBJ2-7
v_call: TRBV7-9
cdr3_aa: CASRGGTGSYEQYF
cdr3_nt: TGTGCCAGCAGAGGAGGGACAGGCTCCTACGAGCAGTACTTC

d_call: NA
clone_size: NA
j_call: TRBJ2-1
v_call: TRBV6-5
cdr3_aa: CASSYRGLGRDEQFF
cdr3_nt: TGTGCCAGCAGTTACCGGGGGTTGGGGCGAGATGAGCAGTTCTTC

d_call: NA
clone_size: NA
j_call: TRBJ2-1
v_call: TRBV11-2
cdr3_aa: CASSLAREQNNEQFF
cdr3_nt: TGTGCCAGCAGCTTAGCCCGGGAGCAAAACAATGAGCAGTTCTTC